The rows below give T cell receptor beta chains drawn from one sample of a study of cytomegalovirus exposure and HLA in healthy donors. The protocol was immunoSEQ multiplex PCR, while the TCRdb copy is restricted to in-frame clones and leaves out a portion. This table holds roughly 120,000 clones. Sequencing was carried out using PBMCs. All receptors derive from a young man in good health and CMV-seronegative. CDR3s include the opening cysteine and the closing phenylalanine or tryptophan. The D gene is left open where the match is weak.

cdr3_length	j_call	v_call	d_call	cdr3_aa	cdr3_nt
15	TRBJ2-7	TRBV27	TRBD1	CASRRPGQGSYEQYF	TGTGCCAGCAGAAGGCCGGGACAGGGGTCCTACGAGCAGTACTTC
13	TRBJ2-7	TRBV6-5	-	CASSYSFTYEQYF	TGTGCCAGCAGTTACTCGTTTACTTACGAGCAGTACTTC
16	TRBJ1-6	TRBV27	TRBD1	CASSSPGQGAGSPLHF	TGTGCCAGCAGTTCTCCGGGACAGGGGGCTGGTTCACCCCTCCACTTT
11	TRBJ2-1	TRBV27	-	CASKSGVPEFF	TGTGCCAGCAAGTCAGGCGTCCCAGAGTTCTTC
16	TRBJ2-5	TRBV4-2	TRBD2	CASSQERSGGAETQYF	TGTGCCAGCAGCCAAGAGAGGTCGGGGGGGGCAGAGACCCAGTACTTC
14	TRBJ2-2	TRBV28	TRBD1	CASVDRGFGGELFF	TGTGCCAGCGTGGACAGGGGCTTCGGCGGGGAGCTGTTTTTT
14	TRBJ2-2	TRBV25-1	-	CASSFLSGTGELFF	TGTGCCAGCAGTTTCCTTTCCGGCACCGGGGAGCTGTTTTTT
15	TRBJ2-5	TRBV7-2	TRBD1	CASSLRDRHQETQYF	TGTGCCAGCAGCTTGAGGGACAGGCACCAAGAGACCCAGTACTTC
14	TRBJ1-1	TRBV5-1	-	CASASGGLGTEAFF	TGCGCCAGCGCTAGCGGGGGGCTGGGGACTGAAGCTTTCTTT
14	TRBJ2-1	TRBV27	TRBD1	CASHTGTVRSEQFF	TGTGCCAGTCATACCGGGACAGTGCGTTCGGAGCAGTTCTTC
16	TRBJ2-5	TRBV5-4	TRBD2	CASSLPMSGGAETQYF	TGTGCCAGCAGCTTGCCAATGAGCGGGGGGGCCGAGACCCAGTACTTC
19	TRBJ2-4	TRBV9	TRBD2	CASSVGGLAGALAKNIQYF	TGTGCCAGCAGCGTGGGGGGACTAGCGGGGGCGTTAGCCAAAAACATTCAGTACTTC
14	TRBJ2-7	TRBV5-1	TRBD2	CASSDGRLTYEQYF	TGCGCCAGCAGCGACGGGAGGTTAACATACGAGCAGTACTTC
15	TRBJ1-2	TRBV4-1	TRBD1	CASSQLPGQGFGYTF	TGCGCCAGCAGCCAGTTACCGGGACAGGGTTTTGGCTACACCTTC
13	TRBJ2-3	TRBV2	-	CASMANAGDTQYF	TGTGCCAGCATGGCGAACGCCGGGGATACGCAGTATTTT
16	TRBJ1-4	TRBV27	-	CASSVRGVVTNEKLFF	TGTGCCAGCAGTGTCCGGGGGGTGGTGACTAATGAAAAACTGTTTTTT
16	TRBJ2-3	TRBV5-1	TRBD1	CASSPSAQGATRTQYF	TGCGCCAGCAGCCCGTCCGCACAGGGGGCAACGCGAACGCAGTATTTT
15	TRBJ2-2	TRBV18	-	CASSPWQGRTGELFF	TGTGCCAGCTCACCATGGCAGGGAAGAACCGGGGAGCTGTTTTTT
14	TRBJ2-7	TRBV27	-	CASSLKGEAYEQYF	TGTGCCAGCAGTTTAAAGGGGGAAGCCTACGAGCAGTACTTC
16	TRBJ1-3	TRBV4-1	-	CASSQDREGRGNTIYF	TGCGCCAGCAGCCAAGATCGGGAGGGGAGAGGAAACACCATATATTTT
15	TRBJ1-1	TRBV9	-	CASSVVWGGRTEAFF	TGTGCCAGCAGCGTAGTTTGGGGGGGAAGGACTGAAGCTTTCTTT
17	TRBJ1-5	TRBV27	TRBD1	CASSPGLDRGLNQPQHF	TGTGCCAGCAGTCCTGGACTGGACAGGGGCCTCAATCAGCCCCAGCATTTT
14	TRBJ2-7	TRBV29-1	TRBD1	CSVTTGVQGSEQYF	TGCAGCGTTACGACAGGGGTCCAAGGAAGCGAGCAGTACTTC
14	TRBJ1-1	TRBV28	TRBD1	CASSFRGRDTEAFF	TGTGCCAGCAGTTTTAGGGGGCGCGACACTGAAGCTTTCTTT
15	TRBJ2-5	TRBV6-1	TRBD1	CASSFGQGAAETQYF	TGTGCCAGCAGCTTTGGACAGGGAGCGGCAGAGACCCAGTACTTC
15	TRBJ1-2	TRBV10-3	TRBD1	CAISAPGTGGPGYTF	TGTGCCATCAGTGCCCCCGGGACAGGGGGACCTGGCTACACCTTT
15	TRBJ1-1	TRBV18	-	CASSPPSTSNTEAFF	TGTGCCAGCTCACCACCCTCCACATCGAACACTGAAGCTTTCTTT
12	TRBJ2-7	TRBV6-5	-	CASSNLYYEQYF	TGTGCCAGCAGTAACTTGTACTACGAGCAGTACTTC
14	TRBJ2-3	TRBV15	-	CATSRPRSTDTQYF	TGTGCCACCAGCAGACCCAGAAGCACAGATACGCAGTATTTT
15	TRBJ1-4	TRBV5-5	-	CASSSRTLTNEKLFF	TGTGCCAGCAGCTCGCGAACCCTAACTAATGAAAAACTGTTTTTT
14	TRBJ1-1	TRBV2	-	CASSGGLMNTEAFF	TGTGCCAGCAGTGGGGGGCTGATGAACACTGAAGCTTTCTTT
16	TRBJ2-3	TRBV7-9	TRBD2	CASSLDYGGDTDTQYF	TGTGCCAGCAGCTTAGATTATGGGGGGGACACAGATACGCAGTATTTT
12	TRBJ1-2	TRBV5-6	-	CASSLAFYGYTF	TGTGCCAGCAGCTTGGCCTTCTATGGCTACACCTTC
16	TRBJ2-6	TRBV5-1	-	CASSFNPGAGANVLTF	TGCGCCAGCAGCTTCAATCCAGGGGCCGGGGCCAACGTCCTGACTTTC
14	TRBJ1-2	TRBV5-1	-	CASGPEQGSYGYTF	TGCGCCAGCGGCCCCGAACAGGGCAGCTATGGCTACACCTTC
11	TRBJ2-7	TRBV6-6	-	CASRKAYEQYF	TGTGCCAGCAGGAAAGCTTACGAGCAGTACTTC
11	TRBJ1-4	TRBV7-2	-	CASSSGEKLFF	TGTGCCAGCTCCAGCGGTGAAAAACTGTTTTTT
16	TRBJ1-5	TRBV19	-	CASSPRGGGSNQPQHF	TGTGCCAGTAGTCCTAGGGGGGGAGGTAGCAATCAGCCCCAGCATTTT
16	TRBJ2-7	TRBV6-5	TRBD1	CASSYSSAGGRGEQYF	TGTGCCAGCAGTTACTCGAGTGCAGGGGGCCGGGGCGAGCAGTACTTC
15	TRBJ2-7	TRBV13	-	CASSSRRQAGYEQYF	TGTGCCAGCAGCTCAAGACGACAGGCCGGGTACGAGCAGTACTTC
14	TRBJ2-1	TRBV5-4	TRBD1	CASSFTGGGDEQFF	TGTGCCAGCAGCTTCACAGGGGGCGGCGATGAGCAGTTCTTC
14	TRBJ1-1	TRBV2	-	CASSNQGWDTEAFF	TGTGCCAGCAGTAATCAGGGGTGGGACACTGAAGCTTTCTTT
14	TRBJ1-2	TRBV5-5	-	CASSLTGPEDGYTF	TGTGCCAGCAGCTTGACAGGGCCGGAGGATGGCTACACCTTC
19	TRBJ2-5	TRBV14	TRBD2	CASSQEYSWTSGGWETQYF	TGTGCCAGCAGCCAAGAATACTCTTGGACTAGCGGGGGTTGGGAGACCCAGTACTTC
14	TRBJ2-1	TRBV28	TRBD2	CASIRAGGTNEQFF	TGTGCCAGCATCAGAGCGGGGGGAACCAATGAGCAGTTCTTC
13	TRBJ1-1	TRBV2	-	CASSGDEGAEAFF	TGTGCCAGCAGTGGGGACGAGGGGGCTGAAGCTTTCTTT
14	TRBJ1-2	TRBV6-1	TRBD1	CASSEGQMNYGYTF	TGTGCCAGCAGTGAGGGACAGATGAACTATGGCTACACCTTC
15	TRBJ2-7	TRBV6-1	-	CASSEGQLLYYEQYF	TGTGCCAGCAGTGAAGGACAGCTTCTTTACTACGAGCAGTACTTC
11	TRBJ1-4	TRBV6-9	-	CASTPNEKLFF	TGTGCCAGCACCCCGAATGAAAAACTGTTTTTT
12	TRBJ1-1	TRBV5-6	-	CASSLAQTEAFF	TGTGCCAGCAGCTTGGCCCAAACTGAAGCTTTCTTT
13	TRBJ1-4	TRBV7-9	-	CASSLAPYEKLFF	TGTGCCAGCAGCTTAGCCCCTTATGAAAAACTGTTTTTT
16	TRBJ2-7	TRBV5-1	TRBD1	CASSLGVGTGSYEQYF	TGCGCCAGCAGCTTGGGGGTAGGGACAGGGTCCTACGAGCAGTACTTC
15	TRBJ2-1	TRBV4-3	-	CASSQAGHRDNEQFF	TGCGCCAGCAGCCAAGCGGGACATAGAGACAATGAGCAGTTCTTC
10	TRBJ2-2	TRBV2	-	CATFAGELFF	TGTGCCACCTTTGCCGGGGAGCTGTTTTTT